The clone carrying this TCR beta chain counts as medium-sized. Its specificity is unknown. These data come from a study of tumor-infiltrating lymphocytes in localized non-small cell lung cancer. For the study at large: From each patient, both tumor and uninvolved lung, non-adjacent to tumor, were sampled. Study-level points and caveats: TCR sequencing covered a subset of patients with enough tissue. Immunotypes IM1 and IM2 had similar TCR-derived T-cell fractions.

The CDR3 is made up of 15 amino acids. The J segment lost 4 bases and the V segment lost 5 bases, leaving 7 bases of the junction unmatched. CDR1 is SGHTA and CDR2 is FQGTGA in the germline V gene. Clones were sequenced by immunoSEQ multiplex PCR, and TCRdb holds only the in-frame ones, with some missing. Of about 13,000 clones listed, 68% are singletons. V gene TRBV7-3 combines with J gene TRBJ1-2; 10 bases line up with TRBD1. The sample taken for sequencing was uninvolved lung tissue not adjacent to the tumor. This sequence originates from a human donor with non-small cell lung cancer. The CDR3, as DNA: TGTGCCAGCAGCGCCTGGGACAGGGGCAGCTATGGCTACACCTTC. Translated: CASSAWDRGSYGYTF.